This is a list of T cell receptor beta chains from one sample in a study of molecular identifiers for immune sequencing clone quantification. TCRdb reprocessed the PCR reads via MiXCR and lists one record per CDR3 protein. The data show about 300,000 distinct CDR3 sequences, over 20% seen once. The sample was naive CD8+ T cells from blood, with Jurkat cell RNA spiked in. The origin of the receptors is a human donor in good health. Some libraries in this study had Jurkat cell RNA spiked in. The CDR3 runs from the conserved cysteine through the conserved F or W. The order of the fields is clone size, V gene, J gene, D gene, CDR3 DNA, CDR3 protein. D genes are given only for firm matches. Only part of the rows carry a size: once, few, many, or a class if the clone is expanded.

abundance: many; v_gene: TRBV11-2; j_gene: TRBJ2-1; d_gene: TRBD2; CDR3nt: TGTGCCAGCAGCTCACTGCGGGAGGGCGCCTACAATGAGCAGTTCTTC; CDR3aa: CASSSLREGAYNEQFF
abundance: NA; v_gene: TRBV7-8; j_gene: TRBJ2-7; d_gene: NA; CDR3nt: TGTGCCAGCAGCTCGCGTAGGGCCTACGAGCAGTACTTC; CDR3aa: CASSSRRAYEQYF
abundance: many; v_gene: TRBV20-1; j_gene: TRBJ2-3; d_gene: TRBD1; CDR3nt: TGCAGTGCTAGAGATATGGGACAGGATCTTACCGATACGCAGTATTTT; CDR3aa: CSARDMGQDLTDTQYF
abundance: many; v_gene: TRBV7-2; j_gene: TRBJ2-5; d_gene: TRBD2; CDR3nt: TGTGCCAGCAGCTTGGGGGGGTTGCTAGCGGGTGAAGAGACCCAGTACTTC; CDR3aa: CASSLGGLLAGEETQYF
abundance: NA; v_gene: TRBV6-5; j_gene: TRBJ2-3; d_gene: NA; CDR3nt: TGTGCCAGCAGCCGATACGGACCCACAGATACGCAGTATTTT; CDR3aa: CASSRYGPTDTQYF
abundance: NA; v_gene: TRBV6-2/TRBV6-3; j_gene: TRBJ2-4; d_gene: NA; CDR3nt: TGTGCCAGCAGTTACTCTCCTGAAGACAGCTTCAAAAACATTCAGTACTTC; CDR3aa: CASSYSPEDSFKNIQYF
abundance: once; v_gene: TRBV6-5; j_gene: TRBJ2-3; d_gene: NA; CDR3nt: TGTGCCAGCACTCGCGGTCAAGGACCTGGCATAGATACGCAGTATTTT; CDR3aa: CASTRGQGPGIDTQYF
abundance: many; v_gene: TRBV7-2; j_gene: TRBJ2-3; d_gene: NA; CDR3nt: TGTGCCAGCAGCTTAGTGGGGGGTCCCACAGATTTT; CDR3aa: CASSLVGGPTDF
abundance: NA; v_gene: TRBV6-5; j_gene: TRBJ2-5; d_gene: NA; CDR3nt: TGTGCCAGCAGTTACCCACTCCCTTTGAAGACCCAGTACTTC; CDR3aa: CASSYPLPLKTQYF
abundance: many; v_gene: TRBV2; j_gene: TRBJ2-1; d_gene: TRBD2; CDR3nt: TGTGCCAGCAACCCTACTAGCGGGCCCTACAATGAGCAGTTCTTC; CDR3aa: CASNPTSGPYNEQFF
abundance: many; v_gene: TRBV30; j_gene: TRBJ2-1; d_gene: TRBD2; CDR3nt: TGTGCCTGGAGGAGGACTAGCGGAACCTACAATGAGCAGTTCTTC; CDR3aa: CAWRRTSGTYNEQFF
abundance: many; v_gene: TRBV4-3; j_gene: TRBJ1-6; d_gene: NA; CDR3nt: TGCGCCAGCAGCCAATCGGACAGTACTAATTCACCCCTCCACTTT; CDR3aa: CASSQSDSTNSPLHF
abundance: many; v_gene: TRBV7-9; j_gene: TRBJ2-3; d_gene: NA; CDR3nt: TGTGCCAGCAGCTTACCGCCGGAGGATACGCAGTATTTT; CDR3aa: CASSLPPEDTQYF
abundance: few; v_gene: TRBV6-5; j_gene: TRBJ2-7; d_gene: TRBD1; CDR3nt: TGTGCCAGCAGGTCCCAGGGGGCCGGGGACGAGCAGTACTTC; CDR3aa: CASRSQGAGDEQYF
abundance: many; v_gene: TRBV12-3/TRBV12-4; j_gene: TRBJ2-7; d_gene: NA; CDR3nt: TGTGCCAGCAGTTTCTCTAGAGACGAGCAGTACTTC; CDR3aa: CASSFSRDEQYF
abundance: many; v_gene: TRBV29-1; j_gene: TRBJ2-7; d_gene: NA; CDR3nt: TGCAGCGTCAGAGCCGGCTACGAGCAGTACTTC; CDR3aa: CSVRAGYEQYF
abundance: NA; v_gene: TRBV7-9; j_gene: TRBJ2-7; d_gene: TRBD2; CDR3nt: TGTGCCAGCGGGGGGGACTATTCCCTCGAGCAGTACTTC; CDR3aa: CASGGDYSLEQYF
abundance: many; v_gene: TRBV24-1; j_gene: TRBJ2-1; d_gene: NA; CDR3nt: TGTGCCACCAGTGATTCGGGTAGCGACAATGAGCAGTTCTTC; CDR3aa: CATSDSGSDNEQFF
abundance: many; v_gene: TRBV12-3/TRBV12-4; j_gene: TRBJ2-3; d_gene: TRBD1; CDR3nt: TGTGCCAGCAGCCCGGACAGGGCCCCAGATACGCAGTATTTT; CDR3aa: CASSPDRAPDTQYF
abundance: NA; v_gene: TRBV4-3; j_gene: TRBJ2-3; d_gene: TRBD2; CDR3nt: TGCGCCAGCAGCCAAGATCTCCTAGCGGGAATCACAGATACGCAGTATTTT; CDR3aa: CASSQDLLAGITDTQYF
abundance: NA; v_gene: TRBV19; j_gene: TRBJ1-3; d_gene: NA; CDR3nt: TGTGCCAGTAGTCCGGGACCTGCTGGAAACACCATATATTTT; CDR3aa: CASSPGPAGNTIYF
abundance: many; v_gene: TRBV4-1; j_gene: TRBJ2-7; d_gene: NA; CDR3nt: TGCGCCAGCAGCCAGGAACAGGGATGGTACGAGCAGTACTTC; CDR3aa: CASSQEQGWYEQYF
abundance: many; v_gene: TRBV28; j_gene: TRBJ1-5; d_gene: TRBD1; CDR3nt: TGTGCCAGCAGCCCCGGGACAGGGGGAAAATATAGCAATCAGCCCCAGCATTTT; CDR3aa: CASSPGTGGKYSNQPQHF
abundance: many; v_gene: TRBV7-3; j_gene: TRBJ2-7; d_gene: TRBD1; CDR3nt: TGTGCCAGCAGCTTCGGGACCGGGACAGGGCTTTACGAGCAGTACTTC; CDR3aa: CASSFGTGTGLYEQYF
abundance: many; v_gene: TRBV2; j_gene: TRBJ2-7; d_gene: NA; CDR3nt: TGTGCCAGCAGTGAAAGCTCTAGACCTACGGAGCAGTACTTC; CDR3aa: CASSESSRPTEQYF
abundance: once; v_gene: TRBV5-1; j_gene: TRBJ2-7; d_gene: NA; CDR3nt: TGCGCCAGCAGCCCACCCCTTACCTACGAGCGGTACTTC; CDR3aa: CASSPPLTYERYF
abundance: many; v_gene: TRBV5-4; j_gene: TRBJ2-5; d_gene: NA; CDR3nt: TGTGCCAGCAGCTTCTACTCAGAGACCCAGTACTTC; CDR3aa: CASSFYSETQYF
abundance: once; v_gene: TRBV20-1; j_gene: TRBJ1-1; d_gene: TRBD1; CDR3nt: TGCAGTGCTAGTGATTATACAGGGGGGGACACTGAAGCTTTCTTT; CDR3aa: CSASDYTGGDTEAFF
abundance: NA; v_gene: TRBV3-1; j_gene: TRBJ2-7; d_gene: TRBD2; CDR3nt: TGTGCCAGCAGCCTCGGGACTAGCGGGATAGAATATTTGAGCTCCTACGAGCAGTACTTC; CDR3aa: CASSLGTSGIEYLSSYEQYF
abundance: many; v_gene: TRBV5-4; j_gene: TRBJ2-7; d_gene: NA; CDR3nt: TGTGCCAGCAGCTTGGGGACGGACCGGACTTACGAGCAGTACTTC; CDR3aa: CASSLGTDRTYEQYF
abundance: NA; v_gene: TRBV27; j_gene: TRBJ1-5; d_gene: NA; CDR3nt: TGTGCCAGCAGGCCTCTCTACCGGGGACAACGTAACCCCAGCAATCAGCCCCAGCATTTT; CDR3aa: CASRPLYRGQRNPSNQPQHF
abundance: many; v_gene: TRBV6-6; j_gene: TRBJ2-3; d_gene: NA; CDR3nt: TGTGCCAGCAGTCTTAGTCCGGCTGCAGATACGCAGTATTTT; CDR3aa: CASSLSPAADTQYF
abundance: many; v_gene: TRBV5-7; j_gene: TRBJ1-5; d_gene: NA; CDR3nt: TGTGCCTCCGAGGGCGTTCATAGCAATCAGCCCCAGCATTTT; CDR3aa: CASEGVHSNQPQHF
abundance: many; v_gene: TRBV28; j_gene: TRBJ2-7; d_gene: TRBD2; CDR3nt: TGTGCCAGCAGCCACGGGCCACTAGCGGTCGAGCAGTACTTC; CDR3aa: CASSHGPLAVEQYF
abundance: NA; v_gene: TRBV29-1; j_gene: TRBJ2-7; d_gene: NA; CDR3nt: TGCAGCGCTGAACAGGGTGCCTACGAGCAGTACTTC; CDR3aa: CSAEQGAYEQYF
abundance: few; v_gene: TRBV5-1; j_gene: TRBJ2-1; d_gene: NA; CDR3nt: TGCGCCAGCAGCCCGAGGTCTAGCGCCCACTACAATGAGCAGTTCTTC; CDR3aa: CASSPRSSAHYNEQFF
abundance: NA; v_gene: TRBV6-2/TRBV6-3; j_gene: TRBJ2-3; d_gene: NA; CDR3nt: TGTGCCAGCAGTTCCGGGGTCTTTAGCACAGATACGCAGTATTTT; CDR3aa: CASSSGVFSTDTQYF